These T cell receptor beta chains were read from a single sample in a study of T cells after yellow fever vaccination. TCRdb re-called the 5' RACE reads through MiXCR, storing one row per CDR3 protein. The sample yields under 400,000 distinct CDR3 sequences, about an eighth seen once. Source: CD4+ T cells sorted from PBMCs, taken 15 days after the yellow fever booster vaccination. These receptor sequences come from a man aged 18 to 30 who received the YFV17D yellow fever vaccine. Each CDR3 is given with its conserved first and last residue. Fields, in order: V gene, J gene, CDR3 protein.

TRBV25-1,TRBJ2-2,CASSEYGQGYGELFF
TRBV6-5,TRBJ1-1,CASSYSRSRGIPEAFF
TRBV7-9,TRBJ2-1,CASSFSLYNEQFF
TRBV7-8,TRBJ2-5,CASSLRLGGGETQYF
TRBV28,TRBJ1-6,CASGLGGNNSPLHF
TRBV20-1,TRBJ1-2,CSADRGANGYTF
TRBV10-3,TRBJ1-4,CAISESISARTEEKLFF
TRBV6-5,TRBJ1-6,CASSYSIQGQAPLHF
TRBV20-1,TRBJ2-1,CSATGTSGGNYNEQFF
TRBV18,TRBJ1-1,CASSPRTLQNTEAFF